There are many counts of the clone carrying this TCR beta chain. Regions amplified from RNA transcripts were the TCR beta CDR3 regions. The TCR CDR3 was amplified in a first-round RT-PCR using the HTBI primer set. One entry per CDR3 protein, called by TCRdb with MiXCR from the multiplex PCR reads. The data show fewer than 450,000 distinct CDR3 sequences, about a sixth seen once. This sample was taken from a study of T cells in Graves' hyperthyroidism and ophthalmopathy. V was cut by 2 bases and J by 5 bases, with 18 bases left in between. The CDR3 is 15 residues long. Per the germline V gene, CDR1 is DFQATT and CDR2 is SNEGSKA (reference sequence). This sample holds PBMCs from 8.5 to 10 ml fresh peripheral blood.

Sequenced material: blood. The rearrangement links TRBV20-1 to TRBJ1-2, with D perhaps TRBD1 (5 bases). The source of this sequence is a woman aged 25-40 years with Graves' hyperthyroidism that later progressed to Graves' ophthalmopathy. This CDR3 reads CSARCPPTAGYGYTF. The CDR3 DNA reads TGCAGTGCTAGATGCCCCCCGACAGCGGGGTATGGCTACACCTTC.